This TCR beta chain stems from a study of blood T cell repertoires in COVID-19. Original analysis: Estimated nucleated cell counts came from reference gene primer amplification. This table comes from immunoSEQ multiplex PCR, and its TCRdb copy is limited to in-frame clones, with some not included. That table gives V, J and clone size, and the DNA gave D and trimming. The table lists 280,000 or so clones, around 89% of them singletons. Trimming pared 4 bases from V and 11 bases from J, leaving 12 bases between. There are 12 residues in the CDR3. Across under 25 US areas, participants ranged in age from about 18 to 90 years.

The clonotype originates from a woman in her late teens or twenties with acute COVID-19. The rearrangement joins TRBV12-3 or TRBV12-4 to TRBJ1-5, with a tentative D call TRBD1 (5 bases). Material for sequencing was PBMCs or T cells enriched from blood (not recorded which). CDR3 sequence reads: CASSSGILAQHF. CDR3 bases: TGTGCCAGCAGTTCAGGGATTCTGGCCCAGCATTTT.